The 30 T cell receptor beta chains listed next were all sequenced from one sample in a study of tumor and adjacent non-tumor tissue in lung cancer. No cell sorting was done before RNA was extracted from the tissue. The normal lung tissue was taken more than 3 cm from the tumor edge. Three rounds of nested PCR, following a modified ARM-PCR protocol, produced the TCRbeta library. TCRdb re-analysed the multiplex PCR reads in MiXCR, keeping a single row per CDR3 protein. Among 100,000 or so distinct CDR3 sequences listed, approximately 60% were seen once. The source material was distant non-tumor lung tissue. The receptor set was obtained from a young man with non-small cell lung cancer.

A word on this clonotype: Sequence at one end of the junction differs from germline and may be a read error. V is TRBV4-1 and J is TRBJ2-7; TRBD1 might be the D (5 bases). Looked up from germline, CDR1 is MGHRA and CDR2 is YSYEKL. This CDR3 has 16 amino acids. For the CDR3, the DNA is TGCGCCAGCAACCAAGATGAGATCGGACAAACCTACGAGCAGTACTTC. This gives the protein CASNQDEIGQTYEQYF.

About this clonotype itself: Sequence at one end of the junction differs from germline and may be a read error. This chain uses TRBV6-1 with TRBJ2-1; 14 nucleotides line up with TRBD2. The CDR3 spans 18 residues. CDR1 is MNHNS and CDR2 is SASEGT in the germline V gene. The CDR3 loop is CTSSESPGLAGVRNEQFF. For the CDR3, the DNA is TGTACCAGCAGCGAATCCCCGGGACTAGCGGGAGTTCGTAATGAGCAGTTCTTC.

Note on this clonotype: A much larger clone sits a single nucleotide away, making a read error possible. The rearrangement uses TRBV10-3 and TRBJ1-2; TRBD1 matches 8 bases. This CDR3 has 14 amino acids. V gave up 3 bases and J gave up 8 bases; unmatched junction bases: 8. CDR1 is ENHRY and CDR2 is SYGVKD in the germline V gene. CDR3 in DNA: TGTGCCATCAGTGACTTGGGACAGGAGGAGGGCTACACCTTC. Residues: CAISDLGQEEGYTF.

To note about this clonotype: A much larger clone sits a single nucleotide away, making a read error possible. V is TRBV24-1 and J is TRBJ1-4; no firm D call. The length of the CDR3 is 12 residues. The germline V gene has CDR1 KGHDR and CDR2 SFDVKD. The CDR3: CGTSDLNGKLFF. The DNA for the CDR3 is TGTGGCACCAGTGATTTGAATGGAAAACTGTTTTTT.

Concerning this clonotype: It may be a read error: a sequence one base away is much more abundant. This chain connects TRBV20-1 to TRBJ1-5; D is possibly TRBD1 (6 bases). Germline V gene lookup returns CDR1 DFQATT and CDR2 SNEGSKA (reference sequence). The CDR3 covers 15 residues. Trimming shortened V by 7 bases and J by 0 bases, and 16 bases separated the two germline ends. The CDR3 sequence is CSVREGGNSNQPQHF. Written as DNA, the CDR3 is TGCAGTGTTAGGGAGGGGGGGAATAGCAATCAGCCCCAGCATTTT.

This clonotype was counted at least ten times. The chain couples TRBV20-1 to TRBJ1-1; D possibly corresponds to TRBD1 (5 bases). V was cut by 5 bases and J by 1 base, with 17 bases left in between. The germline V gene has CDR1 DFQATT and CDR2 SNEGSKA (reference sequence). The CDR3 extends over 15 amino acids. CDR3 loop: CSAEIKGRQNTEAFF. In DNA form, the CDR3 reads TGCAGTGCTGAGATAAAGGGACGGCAGAACACTGAAGCTTTCTTT.

This clonotype has just a few counts. This clone may be a read error of a much larger clone one base away. This CDR3 is missing its conserved last phenylalanine or tryptophan, likely due to a read error. The chain couples TRBV5-4 to TRBJ1-2; 10 bases match TRBD1. Germline V gives CDR1 SGHNT, CDR2 YYREEE (reference sequence). CDR3 length equals 16 residues. V trimming: 4 bases; J trimming: 2 bases; junction bases outside the gene matches: 8. The CDR3 loop reads CASSGTGARANYGYTL. The CDR3 DNA is TGTGCCAGCAGCGGGACAGGGGCTCGAGCGAACTATGGCTACACCTTA.

There are many counts of this clonotype. The chain has TRBV12-3 or TRBV12-4 and TRBJ1-1; unclear D gene. Trimming left V 6 bases short and J 5 bases short, with 10 bases between. The CDR3 loop spans 12 amino acids. The CDR3 sequence is CASRRSGTEAFF. The CDR3 bases are TGTGCCAGCAGACGATCCGGGACTGAAGCTTTCTTT.

About this clonotype itself: A much larger clone sits a single nucleotide away, making a read error possible. V and J are TRBV4-3 and TRBJ2-2; possibly TRBD2 for D (5 bases). Deletions cut 1 base from V and 1 base from J, with 10 bases between. Germline CDR1 LGHNA, CDR2 YSLEER. There are 16 residues in the CDR3. Written as DNA, the CDR3 is TGCGCCAGCAGCCAAGGTTGGCGGGTGAACACCGGGGAGCTGTTTTTT. Translation: CASSQGWRVNTGELFF.

J is TRBJ2-7 and V is TRBV7-9, with 7 positions matching TRBD2. After removal of 5 bases from V and 0 bases from J, the junction contained 7 bases not matched to a gene. Germline values: CDR1 SEHNR, CDR2 FQNEAQ (reference sequence). This CDR3 comprises 15 residues. The CDR3 region is CASSAWDYLSYEQYF. The DNA of the CDR3 is TGTGCCAGCAGCGCCTGGGACTACCTCTCCTACGAGCAGTACTTC.

On this clonotype itself: Being one base from a much bigger clone, this may be a read error. V and J are TRBV5-4 and TRBJ1-6; TRBD1 matches 7 bases. V was clipped by 9 bases and J by 7 bases; unmatched bases: 13. Looked up from germline, CDR1 is SGHNT and CDR2 is YYREEE (reference sequence). The CDR3 has 15 residues. This CDR3 is CAITKEQGGNSPLHF. CDR3 bases: TGTGCCATCACGAAGGAGCAGGGGGGGAATTCACCCCTCCACTTT.

This clonotype was observed at least ten times. DNA of the CDR3: TGTGCCAGCAGTTACTCTAGCGGGGGGTACAATGAGCAGTTCTTC. This gives the protein CASSYSSGGYNEQFF. The chain uses TRBV6-6 and TRBJ2-1, with 10 bases aligning to TRBD2. V lost 0 bases and J lost 4; bases outside the gene matches: 0. This CDR3 has 15 amino acids. Germline V gene data show CDR1 as MNHNY and CDR2 as SVGAGI (reference sequence).

On this clonotype: At one boundary the junction diverges from the germline segment, which might be a read error. The chain joins TRBV11-2 to TRBJ1-4; weak D call: TRBD1 (5 bases). CDR1 and CDR2 (germline): SGHAT, FQNNGV. CDR3 length: 15 residues. CDR3 loop: CASRLGHGNNEKLFF. The CDR3 DNA sequence: TGTGCCAGCAGATTAGGACACGGCAATAATGAAAAACTGTTTTTT.

Details on this clonotype: It is likely a read error, because the conserved phenylalanine at the end of the CDR3 is missing. The chain recombines TRBV11-3 with TRBJ2-2; D assignment may be TRBD1 or TRBD2 (5 bases each). This CDR3 comprises 15 residues. CDR1 is SGHNT, CDR2 YENEEA, per germline. V was cut by 3 bases and J by 9 bases, with 17 bases left in between. For the CDR3, the DNA is TGTGCCAGCAGCTTGGGACCGGTGGTCTCCAGGGAGCTGTTTTCT. Translation gives CASSLGPVVSRELFS.

Concerning this clonotype: Being one base from a much bigger clone, this may be a read error. The J gene is TRBJ2-5, the V gene TRBV20-1; no reliable D call. The CDR3 runs 13 residues. The V end was cut by 2 bases, the J end by 1 base, with 8 bases between. Germline CDR1 DFQATT, CDR2 SNEGSKA (reference sequence). The CDR3 DNA reads TGCAGTGCTAGAACACTCCCCCAAGAGACCCAGTACTTC. Residues: CSARTLPQETQYF.

Remarks on this clonotype: The CDR3 end shows no conserved phenylalanine or tryptophan, and so a read error is likely. The chain joins TRBV12-3 or TRBV12-4 to TRBJ2-3; D is possibly TRBD1 or TRBD2 (6 bases each). Deletions cut 6 bases from V and 0 bases from J, with 13 bases between. CDR3 size: 15 residues. The CDR3 protein is CASSIQGLSTDTQYL. The DNA for the CDR3 is TGTGCCAGCAGCATACAGGGACTTAGCACAGATACGCAGTATCTT.

About this clonotype itself: Relative to the germline gene, one junction end is altered; a read error may explain this. The CDR3 region is CTSSSIDGTQEGYTF. CDR3 in DNA: TGTACCAGCAGTTCTATCGACGGAACCCAGGAAGGCTACACCTTC. The J gene is TRBJ1-2, the V gene TRBV6-5; no definite D call. Per the germline V gene, CDR1 is MNHEY and CDR2 is SVGAGI. The CDR3 has 15 residues.

About this clonotype: This may be a read error, as it is one base from a much larger clone. V gene TRBV10-3 combines with J gene TRBJ1-4; D remains ambiguous. Germline lookup yields CDR1 ENHRY and CDR2 SYGVKD. Trimming removed 10 bases from V and 7 bases from J, with 10 bases in between. The CDR3 contains 11 residues. The CDR3 DNA is TGTGCCACCTCGGACGGTGAAAAACTGTTTTTT. It encodes CATSDGEKLFF.

Notes on this clonotype: Sequence at one end of the junction differs from germline and may be a read error. This chain uses TRBV11-2 with TRBJ2-7, with 14 bases that match TRBD2. Germline V gives CDR1 SGHAT, CDR2 FQNNGV. This CDR3 is built from 16 residues. The CDR3 loop is CASSRTSGRHSYEQYF. The CDR3 DNA reads TGTGCAAGCAGCAGGACTAGCGGGAGGCATTCCTACGAGCAGTACTTC.

This clonotype was seen a single time. A read error may account for a junction end that differs from germline. This chain links TRBV11-2 with TRBJ2-1; D gene uncertain. CDR1 is SGHAT, CDR2 FQNNGV, per germline. CDR3 length: 12 amino acids. The CDR3 region has the DNA TGTGCAAGCAGCTTAGTTGCCGATGAGCAGTTCTTC. Translation gives CASSLVADEQFF.

This clonotype occurred a few times. The chain recombines TRBV5-1 with TRBJ1-2; D is perhaps TRBD1 (5 bases). The germline V gene encodes CDR1 SGHRS and CDR2 YFSETQ. The V gene lost 0 bases and the J gene lost 4 bases, with 10 bases spanning the gap. The CDR3 contains 14 residues. Written as DNA, the CDR3 is TGCGCCAGCAGCTTGGATCAGGGCAGCTATGGCTACACCTTC. Amino acid sequence: CASSLDQGSYGYTF.

About this clonotype itself: The CDR3 ends on some other residue instead of the conserved phenylalanine or tryptophan, so this is likely a read error. The DNA is left out, because the CDR3 cannot be placed on it with certainty; the CDR3 is given as TCRdb lists it. This CDR3 is CASSYQGGSPLHY. The V gene is TRBV6-5, the J gene TRBJ1-6; TRBD1 reflects the table's D call only, with no check against the DNA. The germline gives CDR1 MNHEY, CDR2 SVGAGI. The length of the CDR3 is 13 amino acids, counting both ends.

To note about this clonotype: A read error may account for a junction end that differs from germline. The J gene is TRBJ2-1, the V gene TRBV6-1; TRBD1 agrees at 7 bases. The CDR3 spans 14 residues. CDR1 is MNHNS and CDR2 is SASEGT in the germline V gene. Written as DNA, the CDR3 is TGTGCCAGCAAGGACAGGATCTGGGTCAATGAACAGTTCTTC. The encoded protein is CASKDRIWVNEQFF.

This clonotype was detected once. J is TRBJ2-3 and V is TRBV20-1; TRBD1 is a possible D gene (5 bases). Germline loops: CDR1 DFQATT, CDR2 SNEGSKA (reference sequence). The CDR3 totals 14 residues. Trimming stripped 3 bases from V and 5 bases from J, with 15 bases between. In DNA, the CDR3 is TGCAGTGCTAGGGGGCTGAGTGGCATAGATACGCAGTATTTT. Encoded protein: CSARGLSGIDTQYF.

Details on this clonotype: The CDR3 does not end in the conserved phenylalanine or tryptophan, so this is likely a read error. This chain uses TRBV12-3 or TRBV12-4 with TRBJ2-1; D might be TRBD2 (5 bases). The CDR3 runs 14 residues. Trimming removed 6 bases from V and 8 bases from J, with 17 bases in between. The CDR3 spells CASSHAGNRDEQFL. The CDR3 nucleotides are TGTGCCAGCAGCCACGCCGGGAATAGAGATGAGCAGTTCCTC.

Only a few counts were recorded for this clonotype. The genes are TRBV5-4 and TRBJ2-7; D unclear. Germline CDR1 SGHNT, CDR2 YYREEE (reference sequence). With 3 bases removed from V and 0 bases from J, the gap between germline ends came to 7 bases. The CDR3 length is 13 residues. DNA of the CDR3: TGTGCCAGCAGCTCCGCCAACTCCTACGAGCAGTACTTC. Protein sequence: CASSSANSYEQYF.

Points on this clonotype: A junction end diverges from the germline sequence, so it may reflect a read error. This chain links TRBV11-2 with TRBJ2-3; D ambiguous. The CDR3 loop spans 12 amino acids. The germline gives CDR1 SGHAT, CDR2 FQNNGV. CDR3 nucleotide sequence: TGCGCCAGCAGTCAAAGCACAGATATGCAGTATTTT. Translated: CASSQSTDMQYF.

Of note for this clonotype: The germline gene is not matched at one end of the junction; a read error may be the cause. This chain joins TRBV11-2 and TRBJ1-6; D not resolved. The germline V gene encodes CDR1 SGHAT and CDR2 FQNNGV. CDR3 length: 15 amino acids. Here the CDR3 DNA reads TGTGCCAGCAACTTAGTGGGCGACGGCTGTTTACCCCTCCACTTT. Translation: CASNLVGDGCLPLHF.

Concerning this clonotype: Its ends do not fully match the called genes, so a read error is possible. V is TRBV20-1 and J is TRBJ2-4, with D perhaps matching TRBD1 or TRBD2 (6 bases each). Germline CDR1 DFQATT, CDR2 SNEGSKA (reference sequence). This CDR3 spans 16 amino acids. For the CDR3, the DNA is TGCAGTGCTAGAGCGGCTGGTTGGGGGGCCAAAGACATTCAGAACTTC. Translating it yields CSARAAGWGAKDIQNF.

This clonotype is deemed large. The gene calls are TRBV11-2 and TRBJ1-4; maybe TRBD1 (6 bases). V dropped 0 bases and J dropped 8 bases, with 10 bases sitting between them. The CDR3 runs to 14 residues. CDR1 is SGHAT, CDR2 FQNNGV, per germline. The CDR3 here is CASSLDRGGEKLFF. The CDR3 DNA reads TGTGCCAGCAGCTTAGATAGAGGGGGAGAAAAACTGTTTTTT.